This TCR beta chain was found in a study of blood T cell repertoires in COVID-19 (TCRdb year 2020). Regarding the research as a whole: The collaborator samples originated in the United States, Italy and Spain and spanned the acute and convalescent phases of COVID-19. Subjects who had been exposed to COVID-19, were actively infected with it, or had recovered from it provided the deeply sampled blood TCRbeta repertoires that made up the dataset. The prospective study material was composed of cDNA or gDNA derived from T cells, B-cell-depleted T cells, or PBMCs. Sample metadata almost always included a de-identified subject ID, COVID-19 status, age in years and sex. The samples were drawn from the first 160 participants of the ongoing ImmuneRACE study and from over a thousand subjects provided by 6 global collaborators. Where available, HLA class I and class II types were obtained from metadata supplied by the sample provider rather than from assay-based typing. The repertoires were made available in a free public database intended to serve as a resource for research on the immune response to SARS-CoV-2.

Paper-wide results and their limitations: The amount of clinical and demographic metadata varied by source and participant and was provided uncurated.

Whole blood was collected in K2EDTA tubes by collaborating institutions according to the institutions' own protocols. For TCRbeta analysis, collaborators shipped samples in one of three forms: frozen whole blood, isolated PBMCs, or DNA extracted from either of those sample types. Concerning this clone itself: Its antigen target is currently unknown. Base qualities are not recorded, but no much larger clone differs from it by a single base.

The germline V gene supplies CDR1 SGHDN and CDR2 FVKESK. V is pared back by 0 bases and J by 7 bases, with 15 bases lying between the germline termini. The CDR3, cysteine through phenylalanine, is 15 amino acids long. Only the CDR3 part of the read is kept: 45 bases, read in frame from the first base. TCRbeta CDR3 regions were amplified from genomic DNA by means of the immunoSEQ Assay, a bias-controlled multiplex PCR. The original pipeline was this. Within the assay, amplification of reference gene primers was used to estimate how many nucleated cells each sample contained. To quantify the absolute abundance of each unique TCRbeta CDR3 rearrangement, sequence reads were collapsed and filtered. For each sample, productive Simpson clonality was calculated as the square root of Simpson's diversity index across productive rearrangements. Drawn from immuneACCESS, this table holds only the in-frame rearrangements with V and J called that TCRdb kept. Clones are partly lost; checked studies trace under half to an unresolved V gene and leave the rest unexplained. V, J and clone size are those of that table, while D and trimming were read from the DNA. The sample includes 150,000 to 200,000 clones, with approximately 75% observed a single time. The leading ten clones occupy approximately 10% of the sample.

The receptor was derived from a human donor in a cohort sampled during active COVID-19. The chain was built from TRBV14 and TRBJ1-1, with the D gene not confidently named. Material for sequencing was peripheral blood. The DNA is TGTGCCAGCAGCCAAGATCCTGCAGGCCTCGGTGAAGCTTTCTTT. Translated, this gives CASSQDPAGLGEAFF.